Below, 21 T cell receptor beta chains from the same sample are listed, as sequenced in a study of blood T cells in healthy people across ages. The second PCR ran about 7 to 12 cycles with a sample-barcoded 5' primer and J-beta primers. TCRdb reanalysed the 5' RACE reads using MiXCR and keeps one entry per CDR3 protein. The table has fewer than 900,000 distinct CDR3 sequences, around 46% seen once; the top ten hold 20% to 25%. Sequenced input: blood. The receptor set was obtained from a woman between 55 and 75 years old in good health.

The gene calls are TRBV6-2 or TRBV6-3 and TRBJ2-1; 10 bases are a match to TRBD2. The last part of the DNA fits TRBJ2-7 better; the J call may be wrong. This CDR3 is built from 17 residues. The V gene's germline CDR1 is MNHEY and CDR2 SVGEGT. The CDR3 nucleotides read TGTGCCAGCAGTTACAGTCCGGTAGCGGGAGGTTTCGGCGAGCAGTACTTC. This codes for CASSYSPVAGGFGEQYF.

The chain is built from TRBV7-2 and TRBJ2-3; D may correspond to TRBD1 or TRBD2 (6 bases each). From germline, CDR1 is SGHTA and CDR2 FQGNSA. CDR3 size: 16 residues. Trimming took off 5 bases at V and 1 base at J, with 16 bases between the two ends. The DNA for the CDR3 is TGTGCCAGCAGCCCTCAGGGGACTGGACGCACAGATACGCAGTATTTT. Residues: CASSPQGTGRTDTQYF.

This chain connects TRBV12-3 or TRBV12-4 to TRBJ2-1; 8 bases fit TRBD2. With the DNA end fitting TRBJ2-7 better, the J assignment may be wrong. The CDR3 spans 17 residues. The CDR3 here is CASSFLLGLESDNEQYF. DNA for the CDR3: TGTGCCAGCAGTTTCTTGCTGGGACTAGAGTCCGACAATGAGCAGTACTTC.

The chain couples TRBV25-1 to TRBJ2-7; TRBD2 agrees at 13 bases. CDR1 MGHDK and CDR2 SYGVNS come from the germline V gene. This CDR3 comprises 16 residues. The V segment lost 4 bases and the J segment 7 bases; nucleotides outside the gene matches: 10. The CDR3 bases are TGTGCCAGCAGTGCGGGACTAGCGGGACCAACCCGGGAGCAGTACTTC. It is translated as CASSAGLAGPTREQYF.

V and J are TRBV20-1 and TRBJ2-3, with 7 bases aligning to TRBD1. V was clipped by 5 bases and J by 2 bases; unmatched bases: 13. This CDR3 has 16 amino acids. Germline lookup yields CDR1 DFQATT and CDR2 SNEGSKA (reference sequence). The CDR3 region has the DNA TGCAGTGCTCAGAGACAGGGCCGGCCTTCCACAGATACGCAGTATTTT. It codes for CSAQRQGRPSTDTQYF.

J is TRBJ1-5 and V is TRBV27; 9 bases agree with TRBD1. CDR3 length: 20 amino acids. CDR1 and CDR2 (germline): MNHEY, SMNVEV (reference sequence). The V and J ends lost 6 bases and 3 bases, in that order; junction bases with no gene match: 21. In DNA, the CDR3 is TGTGCCAGCAGCAAATTACCCTGGACAGGGGAGGGCTCAATCAATCAGCCCCAGCATTTT. Translating gives CASSKLPWTGEGSINQPQHF.

V gene TRBV28 combines with J gene TRBJ2-7; 9 nucleotides align to TRBD1. CDR1 is MDHEN and CDR2 is SYDVKM in the germline V gene. The CDR3 spans 16 residues. The V segment lost 4 bases and the J segment 1 base; nucleotides outside the gene matches: 8. The CDR3 region has the DNA TGTGCCAGCAGTTCGAGCCGGGACAGGGTATCCTACGAGCAGTACTTC. It translates to CASSSSRDRVSYEQYF.

This clonotype was picked up one time. J is TRBJ1-2 and V is TRBV25-1; D unclear. V dropped 2 bases and J dropped 0 bases, with 7 bases sitting between them. The CDR3 has 14 residues. The V gene's germline CDR1 is MGHDK and CDR2 SYGVNS. CDR3 sequence (DNA): TGTGCCAGCAGTGAAGGAGGAGCTAACTATGGCTACACCTTC. Translated: CASSEGGANYGYTF.

The CDR3 reads CASAYGRTNEQFF. The CDR3 DNA is TGTGCCAGCGCCTATGGCCGAACCAATGAGCAGTTCTTC. The chain is built from TRBV2 and TRBJ2-1; D is unresolved. CDR3 length: 13 amino acids. Trimming took 8 bases from V and 6 from J, leaving 14 bases between them. Germline CDR1 SNHLY, CDR2 FYNNEI.

The chain uses TRBV3-1 and TRBJ2-3; D is undetermined. Germline-derived CDR1 and CDR2 are LGHDT and YNNKEL (reference sequence). V lost 4 bases and J 7 bases, leaving 12 bases between the germline ends. This CDR3 contains 13 residues. DNA of the CDR3: TGTGCCAGCAGCCCAGTCGGCCGGAATACGCAGTATTTT. Its protein is CASSPVGRNTQYF.

The V gene is TRBV15, the J gene TRBJ2-5; 7 nucleotides match TRBD1. Germline V gene sequence: CDR1 LNHNV, CDR2 YYDKDF (reference sequence). V was clipped by 3 bases and J by 1 base; unmatched bases: 5. There are 15 residues in the CDR3. CDR3 sequence: CATSSPGQFQETQYF. Here the CDR3 DNA reads TGTGCCACCAGCAGCCCGGGACAGTTCCAAGAGACCCAGTACTTC.

This clonotype appeared a few times. The chain couples TRBV29-1 to TRBJ1-1; no firm D call. This CDR3 has 14 residues. Trimming removed 1 base at V and 1 base at J, with 10 bases between. CDR1 is SQVTM, CDR2 ANQGSEA, per germline. The CDR3 coding sequence is TGCAGCGTTGAAGGGGCGGGCAAGAACACTGAAGCTTTCTTT. Protein product: CSVEGAGKNTEAFF.

This clonotype was found many times. The CDR3 region has the DNA TGTGCCAGCAGCCATAGATGGGACTCCTACGAGCAGTACTTC. Amino acids: CASSHRWDSYEQYF. This rearrangement joins TRBV27 to TRBJ2-7; D unresolved. Germline CDR1 reads MNHEY; CDR2 reads SMNVEV (reference sequence). The CDR3 loop spans 14 amino acids. The V and J ends lost 6 bases and 0 bases respectively, with 12 bases between them.

A word on this clonotype: An end of the junction differs from the germline gene, which may be a read error. The chain uses TRBV7-2 and TRBJ1-2, with TRBD1 matching over 7 bases. Germline CDR1 SGHTA, CDR2 FQGNSA. The length of the CDR3 is 15 residues. The CDR3 region has the DNA TGTGCCAGCAGTCATAAGAGGGGGCTGAACTATAGCTACACCTTC. Protein sequence: CASSHKRGLNYSYTF.

The chain employs TRBV20-1 and TRBJ1-3; D uncertain. Trimming shortened V by 0 bases and J by 4 bases, and 19 bases separated the two germline ends. This CDR3 is 17 amino acids long. Germline CDR1 reads DFQATT; CDR2 reads SNEGSKA (reference sequence). CDR3 nucleotides: TGCAGTGCTAGAGATCGGCGTAAGACGCATTTCGGAAACACCATATATTTT. It encodes CSARDRRKTHFGNTIYF.

The chain uses TRBV30 and TRBJ1-2; D is unclear. In germline, CDR1 is GTSNPN, CDR2 SVGIG (reference sequence). The CDR3 consists of 13 residues. V was trimmed by 1 base and J by 7 bases, leaving 13 bases between them. The CDR3 spells CAWSDGEFGGYTF. CDR3 bases: TGTGCCTGGAGTGATGGGGAATTTGGTGGCTACACCTTC. Looking up the rest from reference TRBV30 and TRBJ1-2 gives the full variable domain: SQTIHQWPATLVQPVGSPLSLECTVEGTSNPNLYWYRQAAGRGLQLLFYSVGIGQISSEVPQNLSASRPQDRQFILSSKKLLLSDSGFYLCAWSDGEFGGYTFGSGTRLTVV.

In this sample, this clonotype turned up a few times. The rearrangement links TRBV10-3 to TRBJ2-6, with TRBD2 identical over 10 bases. Germline V gene lookup returns CDR1 ENHRY and CDR2 SYGVKD. J lost 0 bases, V lost 6 bases, and 2 bases had no gene match. CDR3 size: 16 residues. CDR3 sequence: CAIRAGGSSGANVLTF. In DNA, the CDR3 is TGTGCCATCAGAGCGGGAGGGAGCTCTGGGGCCAACGTCCTGACTTTC.

The chain links TRBV6-6 to TRBJ2-3, with 7 bases lining up with TRBD2. CDR1 and CDR2 (germline): MNHNY, SVGAGI (reference sequence). Trimming removed 6 bases from V and 1 base from J; junction bases left unmatched: 7. CDR3 size: 15 residues. The CDR3 protein is CASRGSAGGTDTQYF. The DNA of the CDR3 is TGTGCCAGCAGGGGGTCGGCGGGAGGCACAGATACGCAGTATTTT.

Comments on this clonotype: Germline and junction disagree at one end, which may indicate a read error. The V and J genes are TRBV7-8 and TRBJ2-7, with D possibly matching TRBD1 (6 bases). The V gene's germline CDR1 is SGHVS and CDR2 FQNEAQ. This CDR3 has 19 residues. The DNA of the CDR3 is TGTGCCAGCAGCTACCTCACTCCCCGACAGCGTGGTGGGGGCTACGTGCAGTACTTC. Amino acids: CASSYLTPRQRGGGYVQYF.

Only a few counts were recorded for this clonotype. This chain connects TRBV5-5 to TRBJ2-5; TRBD2 matches at 8 bases. V lost 0 bases and J lost 11; bases outside the gene matches: 12. Looked up from germline, CDR1 is SGHKS and CDR2 is YYEKEE (reference sequence). The CDR3 loop spans 15 amino acids. In DNA form, the CDR3 reads TGTGCCAGCAGCTTGGAACTAGCGGTATACAATGAGCAGTACTTC. It translates to CASSLELAVYNEQYF.

This clonotype appeared a few times. The rearrangement joins TRBV2 to TRBJ2-7, with 8 bases aligning to TRBD2. The germline V gene has CDR1 SNHLY and CDR2 FYNNEI. The ends lost 10 bases at V and 5 bases at J; junction bases unmatched: 13. This CDR3 is 14 amino acids long. In DNA, the CDR3 is TGTGCCACCACCGAGGGACTAGGGTACGACGAGCAGTACTTC. Translating gives CATTEGLGYDEQYF.